The subject of this entry is one TCR beta chain. This sample is part of a study of blood T cell repertoires in COVID-19. Study background: Samples taken during acute and convalescent COVID-19 were collected in the United States, Italy and Spain. T cells, B-cell-depleted T cells, or PBMCs provided the cDNA or gDNA that served as material.

As processed by the authors: Nucleated cell number was recorded as an estimate derived from reference gene primer amplification. Profiling relied on immunoSEQ multiplex PCR, and the TCRdb table lists in-frame clones only, not all of them. The V and J calls and clone size come from that table; D and trimming were worked out from the DNA. The data contain roughly 400,000 clones, more than 85% of them singletons. The V gene lost 7 bases and the J gene lost 2 bases, with 17 bases spanning the gap. Looked up from germline, CDR1 is SGHNT and CDR2 is YENEEA. CDR3 length: 15 amino acids. Assignments of participants to cohorts depended upon their own reported clinical history.

This receptor was identified in a woman in her 40s who had been exposed to COVID-19. The rearrangement joins TRBV11-3 to TRBJ1-1; no clear D. Sequenced input: PBMCs or T cells enriched from blood (not recorded which). CDR3 nucleotide sequence: TGTGCCAGCATATCAGCGGGCGGACGCAACACTGAAGCTTTCTTT. Its translation: CASISAGGRNTEAFF.